Reported below is one TCR beta chain. The CDR3 extends over 14 amino acids. V dropped 1 base and J dropped 7; count of bases not matched to a gene: 5. CDR1 LNHDA and CDR2 SQIVND come from the germline V gene (reference sequence). This entry belongs to a study of blood T cell repertoires in COVID-19. Measured with immunoSEQ multiplex PCR; TCRdb has only the in-frame clones, and not every one. The sample holds around 29,000 clones, 65% to 90% seen once. The receptor's source is a woman in her sixties or seventies with active COVID-19. The V gene is TRBV19, the J gene TRBJ1-2; 8 nucleotides line up with TRBD1. The specimen sequenced was peripheral blood. CDR3 region: CASSIGTGRGGYTF. The CDR3 DNA reads TGTGCCAGTAGTATAGGGACAGGGCGTGGTGGCTACACCTTC.